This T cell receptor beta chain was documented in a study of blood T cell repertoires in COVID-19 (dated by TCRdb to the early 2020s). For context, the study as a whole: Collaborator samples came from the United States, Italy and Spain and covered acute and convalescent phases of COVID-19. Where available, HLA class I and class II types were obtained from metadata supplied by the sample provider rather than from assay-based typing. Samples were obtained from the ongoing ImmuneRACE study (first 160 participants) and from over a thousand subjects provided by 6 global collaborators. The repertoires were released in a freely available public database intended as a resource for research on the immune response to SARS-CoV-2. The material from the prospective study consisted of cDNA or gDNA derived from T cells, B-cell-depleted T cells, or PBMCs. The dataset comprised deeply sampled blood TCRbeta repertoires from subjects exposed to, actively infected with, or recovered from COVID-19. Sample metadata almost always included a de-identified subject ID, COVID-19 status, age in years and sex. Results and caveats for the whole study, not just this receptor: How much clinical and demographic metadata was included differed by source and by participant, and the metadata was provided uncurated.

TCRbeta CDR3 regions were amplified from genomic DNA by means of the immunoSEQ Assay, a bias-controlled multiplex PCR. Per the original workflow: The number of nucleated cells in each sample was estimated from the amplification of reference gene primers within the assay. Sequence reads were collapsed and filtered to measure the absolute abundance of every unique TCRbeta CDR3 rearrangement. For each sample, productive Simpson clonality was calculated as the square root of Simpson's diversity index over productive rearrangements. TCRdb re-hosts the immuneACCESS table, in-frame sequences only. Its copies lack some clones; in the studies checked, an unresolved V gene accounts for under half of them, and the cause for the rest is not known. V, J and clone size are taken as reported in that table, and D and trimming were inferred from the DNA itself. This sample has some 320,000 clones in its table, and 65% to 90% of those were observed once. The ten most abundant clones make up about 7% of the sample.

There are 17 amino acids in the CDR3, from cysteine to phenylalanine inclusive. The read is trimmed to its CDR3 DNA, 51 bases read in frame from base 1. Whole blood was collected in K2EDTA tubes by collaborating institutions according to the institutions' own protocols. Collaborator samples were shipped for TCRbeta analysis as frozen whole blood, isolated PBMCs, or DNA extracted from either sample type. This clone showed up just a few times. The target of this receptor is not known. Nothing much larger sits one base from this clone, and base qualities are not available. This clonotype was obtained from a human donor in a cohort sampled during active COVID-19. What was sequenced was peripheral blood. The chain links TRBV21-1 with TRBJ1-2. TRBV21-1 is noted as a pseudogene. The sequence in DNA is TGTGCCAGCAACAAAATAAGAACCCAGGGGACTATCTATGGCTACACCTTC. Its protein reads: CASNKIRTQGTIYGYTF.